This T cell receptor beta chain is drawn from a study of T-cell reconstitution after alpha-beta-depleted transplantation in children. A TCRbeta library incorporating unique molecular identifiers was prepared. TCRdb re-called the PCR reads with MiXCR, one entry per CDR3 protein. This table holds about 590,000 distinct CDR3 sequences, 10% to 15% found once. This specimen consisted of PBMCs, mostly from graft donor cells, obtained 360 days after TCRalphabeta/CD19-depleted stem cell transplant. The origin of this receptor is a male patient younger than 18 who had a stem cell transplant for acute myeloid leukemia, so the T cells may come from the graft donor.

For the CDR3, the DNA is TGTGCCAGCAGCCATACGACAGGGCCTTTCCTGGAGCAGTACTTC. It specifies CASSHTTGPFLEQYF. The chain joins TRBV3-1 to TRBJ2-7; TRBD1 matches 7 bases. This CDR3 region has 15 residues. Germline CDR1 reads LGHDT; CDR2 reads YNNKEL (reference sequence). V was pared by 3 bases and J by 7 bases, with 12 bases of the junction left unmatched.